The 17 T cell receptor beta chains below come from one sample, sequenced in a study of read filtering for tumor transcriptome and immune sequencing. From 300 to 450 ng of RNA, a library with molecular barcoded alpha/delta and beta/gamma adaptors was made. Each CDR3 protein is one row after TCRdb ran MiXCR on the reads. The table has tens of thousands of distinct CDR3 sequences, 20% to 25% seen once; the top ten hold approximately 18%. The sample comprised a population of CD138-negative cells sorted from bone marrow. These receptors came from a donor at least 40 years old with multiple myeloma.

In the case of this clonotype: A read error may explain this, as a much larger clone is one base away. The V and J genes are TRBV20-1 and TRBJ2-3, with 8 bases identical to TRBD1. The germline V gene encodes CDR1 DFQATT and CDR2 SNEGSKA (reference sequence). This CDR3 has 13 residues. The CDR3 DNA reads TGCAATGCCCCGGACAGGGTCCCAGATACGCAGTATTTT. It translates to CNAPDRVPDTQYF.

This clonotype was counted many times. The chain recombines TRBV9 with TRBJ2-3, with 9 bases aligning to TRBD2. This CDR3 has 18 residues. V gave up 4 bases and J gave up 2 bases; unmatched junction bases: 14. CDR1 and CDR2 (germline): SGDLS, YYNGEE. CDR3 sequence: CASSPWGGSGGVTDTQYF. In DNA form, the CDR3 reads TGTGCCAGCAGCCCATGGGGAGGTAGCGGGGGTGTCACAGATACGCAGTATTTT.

This clonotype was recorded many times. The genes are TRBV6-2 or TRBV6-3 and TRBJ2-5; the match to TRBD1 covers 9 bases. Germline CDR1 is MNHEY and CDR2 is SVGEGT. This CDR3 contains 16 residues. The ends lost 8 bases at V and 3 bases at J; junction bases unmatched: 13. The CDR3 reads CASYRFRTGAEETQYF. CDR3 coding DNA: TGTGCCAGCTACAGATTCAGGACAGGGGCGGAAGAGACCCAGTACTTC.

This clonotype appeared a few times. The genes are TRBV6-1 and TRBJ1-5; 10 bases are shared with TRBD1. The germline V gene encodes CDR1 MNHNS and CDR2 SASEGT. Losses at the gene ends were 0 bases for V and 3 bases for J; bases not matched to a gene: 5. This CDR3 region has 17 residues. The CDR3 DNA sequence: TGTGCCAGCAGTGAAGCCGGGACAGGGGCCAACAATCAGCCCCAGCATTTT. Translation gives CASSEAGTGANNQPQHF.

This clonotype was seen ten or more times. The chain employs TRBV29-1 and TRBJ2-2, with 7 bases aligning to TRBD1. The CDR3 runs to 15 residues. Trimming removed 5 bases from V and 4 bases from J; junction bases left unmatched: 10. The germline V gene has CDR1 SQVTM and CDR2 ANQGSEA. The CDR3 region has the DNA TGCAGCGTTCGGGGTACAGGGGCGGGCACCGGGGAGCTGTTTTTT. Residues: CSVRGTGAGTGELFF.

At least ten counts were recorded for this clonotype. This chain links TRBV6-1 with TRBJ1-1; no reliable D call. The V gene's germline CDR1 is MNHNS and CDR2 SASEGT. The CDR3 covers 10 residues. V lost 6 bases, J lost 1 base, and 0 bases lay in between. Here the CDR3 reads CASRNTEAFF. The CDR3 bases are TGTGCCAGCAGGAACACTGAAGCTTTCTTT.

This rearrangement joins TRBV6-1 to TRBJ1-3; D perhaps matches TRBD1 (5 bases). V shed 5 bases and J shed 3 bases, with 14 bases lying between them. CDR3 length: 15 residues. CDR1 and CDR2 (germline): MNHNS, SASEGT. The CDR3 region has the DNA TGTGCCAGCAGTTATTGGAGGGGTGGTGGAAACACCATATATTTT. It codes for CASSYWRGGGNTIYF.

This clonotype appeared many times. This chain uses TRBV2 with TRBJ2-1; possibly TRBD2 for D (5 bases). The ends were cut back, 7 bases at V and 5 bases at J, with 9 bases in the middle. From germline, CDR1 is SNHLY and CDR2 FYNNEI. This CDR3 is built from 12 residues. CDR3 loop: CASNLLDNEQFF. CDR3 nucleotides: TGTGCCAGCAACTTACTAGACAATGAGCAGTTCTTC.

As concerns this clonotype: It may be a read error: a sequence one base away is much more abundant. The V gene is TRBV10-3, the J gene TRBJ2-5; tentatively, D is TRBD1 (6 bases). V shed 4 bases and J shed 7 bases, with 22 bases lying between them. The CDR3 contains 16 residues. Germline CDR1 is ENHRY and CDR2 is SYGVKD. As DNA, the CDR3 is TGTGCCATCAGTGTTAGGGCGGCAGGGGCCCAGGGGACCCAGTACTTC. Its translation: CAISVRAAGAQGTQYF.

This clonotype was counted many times. The rearrangement joins TRBV30 to TRBJ2-3; no clear D. Germline CDR1 GTSNPN, CDR2 SVGIG (reference sequence). The CDR3 covers 14 residues. V was pared by 6 bases and J by 4 bases, with 17 bases between. The CDR3 DNA reads TGTGCCTGCAAAGGGAACATGCGCGCAGATACGCAGTATTTT. Translation: CACKGNMRADTQYF.

This clonotype came up many times. The J gene is TRBJ1-1, the V gene TRBV29-1; 8 bases map to TRBD1. The CDR3 is 12 amino acids. CDR1 SQVTM and CDR2 ANQGSEA come from the germline V gene. V lost 4 bases to trimming and J lost 8 bases; unmatched junction nucleotides: 6. The CDR3 coding sequence is TGCAGCGTTGGAGGCAGGGGGCGGGAAGCTTTCTTT. Amino acid sequence: CSVGGRGREAFF. The variable domain in full, with the rest retrieved from reference TRBV29-1 and TRBJ1-1, is SAVISQKPSRDICQRGTSLTIQCQVDSQVTMMFWYRQQPGQSLTLIATANQGSEATYESGFVIDKFPISRPNLTFSTLTVSNMSPEDSSIYLCSVGGRGREAFFGQGTRLTVV.

This clonotype was found many times. The CDR3 DNA reads TGCAGTGCTAGACTAGCCCTCCGGGTCTATGAGCAGTTCTTC. Translation gives CSARLALRVYEQFF. J is TRBJ2-1 and V is TRBV20-1; possibly TRBD2 for D (5 bases). Germline CDR1 and CDR2: DFQATT and SNEGSKA (reference sequence). This CDR3 has 14 residues. Deletions cut 2 bases from V and 8 bases from J, with 16 bases between.

The chain joins TRBV7-9 to TRBJ1-1; D is uncertain. V dropped 3 bases and J dropped 5 bases, with 10 bases sitting between them. This CDR3 is built from 13 residues. Germline lookup yields CDR1 SEHNR and CDR2 FQNEAQ (reference sequence). CDR3: CASSFGLLTEAFF. In DNA, the CDR3 is TGTGCCAGCAGCTTCGGCCTTTTGACTGAAGCTTTCTTT. Filled out from reference TRBV7-9 and TRBJ1-1, the complete variable domain reads DTGVSQNPRHKITKRGQNVTFRCDPISEHNRLYWYRQTLGQGPEFLTYFQNEAQLEKSRLLSDRFSAERPKGSFSTLEIQRTEQGDSAMYLCASSFGLLTEAFFGQGTRLTVV.

The table lists this clonotype with many counts. V usage is TRBV5-1 and J usage is TRBJ1-1; maybe TRBD1 (6 bases). This CDR3 has 13 residues. The V end was cut by 0 bases, the J end by 13 bases, with 16 bases between. Germline CDR1 reads SGHRS; CDR2 reads YFSETQ. For the CDR3, the DNA is TGCGCCAGCAGCTTGGCAGGGGCCGCCGGTGTTTTCTTT. It translates to CASSLAGAAGVFF.

To note about this clonotype: One end of the junction varies from germline; a read error may be responsible. The chain combines TRBV5-1 with TRBJ2-1, with TRBD2 matching over 8 bases. The CDR3 runs to 15 residues. The germline V gene has CDR1 SGHRS and CDR2 YFSETQ. CDR3: CVSSSGSSGGNEQFF. The CDR3 bases are TGCGTCAGCAGCTCGGGGTCAAGCGGGGGTAATGAGCAGTTCTTC.

Comment on this clonotype: The CDR3 does not end in the conserved phenylalanine or tryptophan, so this is likely a read error. This chain uses TRBV28 with TRBJ1-5; unclear D gene. Trimming removed 0 bases from V and 4 bases from J, with 1 base in between. This CDR3 is built from 12 residues. From germline, CDR1 is MDHEN and CDR2 SYDVKM. The CDR3 DNA follows: TGTGCCAGCAGTTTATGGAATCAGCCCCAGCATTCT. It codes for CASSLWNQPQHS.

This clonotype was seen ten or more times. V is TRBV7-9 and J is TRBJ2-5; the D is unclear. The germline V and J ends were trimmed by 5 bases and 1 base, with 14 bases remaining between them. CDR3 length equals 15 residues. Germline CDR1 reads SEHNR; CDR2 reads FQNEAQ (reference sequence). The DNA of the CDR3 is TGTGCCAGCAGCCGCACGGATGGTGGCCAAGAGACCCAGTACTTC. Residues: CASSRTDGGQETQYF.